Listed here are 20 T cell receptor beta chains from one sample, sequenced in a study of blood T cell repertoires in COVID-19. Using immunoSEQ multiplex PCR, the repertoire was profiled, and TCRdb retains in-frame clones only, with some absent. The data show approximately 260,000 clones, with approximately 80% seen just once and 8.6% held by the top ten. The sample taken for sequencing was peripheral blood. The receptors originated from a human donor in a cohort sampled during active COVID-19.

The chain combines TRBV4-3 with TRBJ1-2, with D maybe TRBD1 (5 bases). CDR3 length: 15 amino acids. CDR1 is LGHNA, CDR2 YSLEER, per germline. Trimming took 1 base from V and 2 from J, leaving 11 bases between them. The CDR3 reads CASSQAWGLNYGYTF. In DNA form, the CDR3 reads TGCGCCAGCAGCCAAGCGTGGGGCCTGAACTATGGCTACACCTTC.

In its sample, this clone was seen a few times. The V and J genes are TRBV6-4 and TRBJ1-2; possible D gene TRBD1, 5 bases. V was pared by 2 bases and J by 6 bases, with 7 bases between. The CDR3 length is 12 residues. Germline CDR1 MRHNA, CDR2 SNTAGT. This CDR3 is CASSDETDGYTF. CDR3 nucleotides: TGTGCCAGCAGTGACGAGACAGATGGCTACACCTTC.

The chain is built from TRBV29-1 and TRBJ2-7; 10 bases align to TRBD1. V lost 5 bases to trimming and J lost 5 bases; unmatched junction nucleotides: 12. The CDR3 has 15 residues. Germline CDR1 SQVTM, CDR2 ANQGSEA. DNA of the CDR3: TGCAGCGTTTACCTAAGACAGGGGGCTTTGGACGAGCAGTACTTC. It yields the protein CSVYLRQGALDEQYF.

CDR3 nucleotide sequence: TGTGCCAGCAGCCTAACAGACGAGCAGTACTTC. It specifies CASSLTDEQYF. V usage is TRBV3-1 (or the pseudogene TRBV3-2) and J usage is TRBJ2-7; D not certain. The CDR3 length is 11 residues. Germline values: CDR1 LGHDT, CDR2 YNNKEL (reference sequence). V shed 4 bases and J shed 5 bases, with 6 bases lying between them.

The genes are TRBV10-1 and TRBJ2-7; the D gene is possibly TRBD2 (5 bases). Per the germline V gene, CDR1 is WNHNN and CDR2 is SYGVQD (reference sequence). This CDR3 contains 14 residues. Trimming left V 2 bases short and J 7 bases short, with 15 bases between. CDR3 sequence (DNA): TGCGCCAGCAGTGAGCGGGGTCCATCGGTGGAGCAGTACTTC. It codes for CASSERGPSVEQYF.

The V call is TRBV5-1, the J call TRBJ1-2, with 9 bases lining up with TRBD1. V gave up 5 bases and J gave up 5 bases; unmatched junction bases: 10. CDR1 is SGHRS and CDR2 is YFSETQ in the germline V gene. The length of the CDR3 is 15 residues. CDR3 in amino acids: CASRVSNRGQYGYTF. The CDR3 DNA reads TGCGCCAGCAGGGTTTCTAACAGGGGGCAATATGGCTACACCTTC.

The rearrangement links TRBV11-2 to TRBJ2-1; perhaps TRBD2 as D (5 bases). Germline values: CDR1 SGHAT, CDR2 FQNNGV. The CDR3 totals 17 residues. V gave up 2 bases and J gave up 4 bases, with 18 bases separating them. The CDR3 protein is CASSLLFGKLGYNEQFF. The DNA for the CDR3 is TGTGCCAGCAGCTTACTATTTGGGAAACTAGGATACAATGAGCAGTTCTTC.

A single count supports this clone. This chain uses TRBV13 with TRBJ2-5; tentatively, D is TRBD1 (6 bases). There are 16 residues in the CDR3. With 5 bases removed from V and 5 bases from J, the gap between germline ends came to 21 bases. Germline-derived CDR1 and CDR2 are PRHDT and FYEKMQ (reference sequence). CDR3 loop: CASSQGSGALEETQYF. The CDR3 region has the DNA TGTGCCAGCAGCCAAGGCTCAGGGGCCTTGGAGGAGACCCAGTACTTC.

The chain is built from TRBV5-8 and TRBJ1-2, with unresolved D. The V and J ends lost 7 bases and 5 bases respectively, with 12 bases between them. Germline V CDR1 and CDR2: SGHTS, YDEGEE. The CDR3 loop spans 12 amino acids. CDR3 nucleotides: TGTGCCAGCGACCGGGTCCAGTATGGCTACACCTTC. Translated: CASDRVQYGYTF.

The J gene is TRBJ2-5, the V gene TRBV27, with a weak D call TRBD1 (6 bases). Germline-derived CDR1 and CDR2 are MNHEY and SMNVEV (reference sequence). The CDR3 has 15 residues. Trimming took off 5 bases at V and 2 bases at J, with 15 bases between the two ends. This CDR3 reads CASSPRLQGQETQYF. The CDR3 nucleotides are TGTGCCAGCAGTCCTCGTCTACAGGGTCAAGAGACCCAGTACTTC.

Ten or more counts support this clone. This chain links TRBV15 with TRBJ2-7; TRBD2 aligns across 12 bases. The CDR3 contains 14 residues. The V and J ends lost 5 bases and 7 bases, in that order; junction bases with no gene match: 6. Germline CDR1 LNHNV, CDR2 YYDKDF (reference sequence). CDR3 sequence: CATSVRTSGAEQYF. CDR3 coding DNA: TGTGCCACCAGCGTTCGGACTAGCGGGGCAGAGCAGTACTTC.

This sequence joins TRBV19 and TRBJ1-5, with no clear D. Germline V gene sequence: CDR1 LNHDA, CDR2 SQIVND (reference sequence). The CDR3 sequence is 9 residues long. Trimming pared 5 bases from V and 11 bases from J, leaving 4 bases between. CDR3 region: CASSPAQHF. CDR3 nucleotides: TGTGCCAGTAGTCCAGCCCAGCATTTT.

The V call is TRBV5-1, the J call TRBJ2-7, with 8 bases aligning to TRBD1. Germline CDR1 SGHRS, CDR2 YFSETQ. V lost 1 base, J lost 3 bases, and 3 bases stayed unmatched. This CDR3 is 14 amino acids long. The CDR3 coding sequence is TGCGCCAGCAGCTTGACAGGGGGATTCTACGAGCAGTACTTC. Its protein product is CASSLTGGFYEQYF.

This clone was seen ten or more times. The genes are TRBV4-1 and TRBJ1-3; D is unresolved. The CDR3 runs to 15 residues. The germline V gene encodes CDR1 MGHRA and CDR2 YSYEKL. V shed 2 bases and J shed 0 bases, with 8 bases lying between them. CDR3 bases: TGCGCCAGCAGCCAAATAGCCTTCTCTGGAAACACCATATATTTT. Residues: CASSQIAFSGNTIYF.

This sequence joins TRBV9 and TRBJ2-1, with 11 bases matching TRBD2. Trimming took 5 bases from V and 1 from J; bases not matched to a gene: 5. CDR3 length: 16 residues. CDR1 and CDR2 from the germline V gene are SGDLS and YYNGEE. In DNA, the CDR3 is TGTGCCAGCAGTGAGACTAGCGGGATTTCCTACAATGAGCAGTTCTTC. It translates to CASSETSGISYNEQFF.

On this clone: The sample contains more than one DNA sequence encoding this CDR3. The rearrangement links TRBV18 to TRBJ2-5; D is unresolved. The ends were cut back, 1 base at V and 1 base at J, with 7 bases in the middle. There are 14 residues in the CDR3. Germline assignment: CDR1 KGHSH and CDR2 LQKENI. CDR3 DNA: TGTGCCAGCTCACCACGCAGATCCCAAGAGACCCAGTACTTC. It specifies CASSPRRSQETQYF.

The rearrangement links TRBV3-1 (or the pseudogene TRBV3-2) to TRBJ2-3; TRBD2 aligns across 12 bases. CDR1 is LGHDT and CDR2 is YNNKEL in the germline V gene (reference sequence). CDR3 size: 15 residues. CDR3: CAAMTSGSSTDTQYF. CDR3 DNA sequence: TGTGCTGCCATGACTAGCGGGAGTAGCACAGATACGCAGTATTTT.

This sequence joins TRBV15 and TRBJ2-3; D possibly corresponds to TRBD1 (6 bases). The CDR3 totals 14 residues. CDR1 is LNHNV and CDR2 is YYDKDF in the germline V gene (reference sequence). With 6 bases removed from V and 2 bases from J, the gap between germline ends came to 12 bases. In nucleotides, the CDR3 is TGTGCCACCAGTCAGGGGACCCTCACAGATACGCAGTATTTT. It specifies CATSQGTLTDTQYF.

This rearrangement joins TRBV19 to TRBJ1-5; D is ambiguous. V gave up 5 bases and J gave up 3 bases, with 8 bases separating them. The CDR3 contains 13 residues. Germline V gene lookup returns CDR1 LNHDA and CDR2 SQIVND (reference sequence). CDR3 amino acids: CASSWQANQPQHF. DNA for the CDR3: TGTGCCAGTAGTTGGCAGGCCAATCAGCCCCAGCATTTT.

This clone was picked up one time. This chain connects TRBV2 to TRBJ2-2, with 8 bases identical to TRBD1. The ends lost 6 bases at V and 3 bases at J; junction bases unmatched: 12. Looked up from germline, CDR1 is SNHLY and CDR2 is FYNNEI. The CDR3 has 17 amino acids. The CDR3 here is CASRPGQGVRDTGELFF. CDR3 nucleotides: TGTGCCAGCAGACCCGGACAGGGTGTGCGCGACACCGGGGAGCTGTTTTTT.